This T cell receptor beta chain originates from a study of follicular helper T cells after annual influenza vaccination. Time point described: 2014-2015 season, 7 days after vaccination. V gave up 5 bases and J gave up 0 bases; unmatched junction bases: 5. The CDR3 totals 17 residues. CDR1 is SGHTA, CDR2 FQGNSA, per germline. Survey level resolution was used for TCRB sequencing. Sequencing was performed with immunoSEQ multiplex PCR; in TCRdb, only in-frame clones are kept and a portion is missing. The sample contains a few thousand clones, about 81% of which appear only once. This receptor was taken from an adult who received the influenza vaccine. V is TRBV7-2 and J is TRBJ2-6; 9 nucleotides align to TRBD1. The sample consisted of CXCR5- memory CD4+ T cells sorted from blood, taken 7 days after influenza vaccination. The CDR3, as DNA: TGTGCCAGCAGCACGACAGGGGGGTTCTCTGGGGCCAACGTCCTGACTTTC. Protein product: CASSTTGGFSGANVLTF.